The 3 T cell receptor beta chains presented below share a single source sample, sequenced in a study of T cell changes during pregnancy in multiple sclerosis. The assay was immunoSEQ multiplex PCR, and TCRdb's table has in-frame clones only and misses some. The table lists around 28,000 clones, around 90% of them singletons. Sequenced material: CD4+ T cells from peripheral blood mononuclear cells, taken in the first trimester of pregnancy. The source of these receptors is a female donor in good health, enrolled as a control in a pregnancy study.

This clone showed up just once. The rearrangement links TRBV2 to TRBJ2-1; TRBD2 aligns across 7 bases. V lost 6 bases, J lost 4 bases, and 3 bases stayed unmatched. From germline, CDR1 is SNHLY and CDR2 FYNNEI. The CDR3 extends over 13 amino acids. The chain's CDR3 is CASRGRGYNEQFF. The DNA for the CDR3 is TGTGCCAGCAGAGGGCGGGGGTACAATGAGCAGTTCTTC.

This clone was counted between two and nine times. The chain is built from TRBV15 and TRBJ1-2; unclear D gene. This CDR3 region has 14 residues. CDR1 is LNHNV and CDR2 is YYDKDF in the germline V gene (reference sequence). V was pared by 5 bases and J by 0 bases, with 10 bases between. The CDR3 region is CATSAQTANYGYTF. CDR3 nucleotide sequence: TGTGCCACCAGCGCCCAAACAGCTAACTATGGCTACACCTTC.

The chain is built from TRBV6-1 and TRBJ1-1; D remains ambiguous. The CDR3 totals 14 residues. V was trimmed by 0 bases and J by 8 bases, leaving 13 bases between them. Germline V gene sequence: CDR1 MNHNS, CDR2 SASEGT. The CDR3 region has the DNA TGTGCCAGCAGTGAAGCAGCGGGGTTGATAGAAGCTTTCTTT. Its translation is CASSEAAGLIEAFF.